The clone carrying this T cell receptor beta chain was detected only a few times. Antigen unknown. This record comes from a study of cytomegalovirus exposure and HLA in healthy donors. PCR was performed using 60 Vbeta and 13 Jbeta primers. TCRdb keeps only in-frame clones here, not all; method: immunoSEQ multiplex PCR. Of 100,000 to 120,000 clones listed, 69% are singletons. Findings and caveats of the study: Evidence from a later analysis indicated that most CMV-associated TCR beta chains looked HLA-restricted.

From germline, CDR1 is SEHNR and CDR2 FQNEAQ (reference sequence). The CDR3 contains 17 residues. The V end lost 5 bases, the J end lost 0 bases, and 19 bases lay between the germline ends. This clonotype originated in a man aged 25 to 45 in good health and CMV-seronegative. The sample taken for sequencing was PBMCs. V is TRBV7-9 and J is TRBJ1-1, with D possibly being TRBD1 (6 bases). The CDR3 nucleotides read TGTGCCAGCAGCCCAGCCCGGGACATTCGATTGAACACTGAAGCTTTCTTT. Residues: CASSPARDIRLNTEAFF.